Listed here are 17 T cell receptor beta chains from one sample, sequenced in a study of identical twins. TCRdb re-called the 5' RACE reads through MiXCR, storing one row per CDR3 protein. The sample lists about 1.7 million distinct CDR3 sequences, about 30% seen once, with 0.25% to 0.3% in the top ten. The specimen was cord blood. Source of these receptors: a newborn girl in good health.

This clonotype was detected a few times. The rearrangement joins TRBV6-6 to TRBJ2-1; TRBD1 matches 8 bases. CDR1 and CDR2 from the germline V gene are MNHNY and SVGAGI (reference sequence). The J segment lost 4 bases and the V segment lost 6 bases, leaving 8 bases of the junction unmatched. This CDR3 has 15 residues. CDR3 bases: TGTGCCAGCAGGTACCGGGACAGGACTTACAATGAGCAGTTCTTC. Its translation: CASRYRDRTYNEQFF.

This clonotype was seen a handful of times. The chain recombines TRBV20-1 with TRBJ1-5, with 7 bases matching TRBD1. The CDR3 has 13 residues. V trimming: 7 bases; J trimming: 2 bases; junction bases outside the gene matches: 5. Germline V gene lookup returns CDR1 DFQATT and CDR2 SNEGSKA (reference sequence). CDR3 amino acids: CSGLGTGNQPQHF. The CDR3 bases are TGCAGTGGCCTCGGGACAGGCAATCAGCCCCAGCATTTT.

This clonotype was found many times. V is TRBV4-2 and J is TRBJ2-7; tentatively, D is TRBD1 (5 bases). Germline loops: CDR1 LGHNA, CDR2 YNFKEQ. Trimming pared 0 bases from V and 2 bases from J, leaving 8 bases between. This CDR3 is built from 14 residues. The CDR3 spells CASSQDDRTYEQYF. CDR3 DNA sequence: TGTGCCAGCAGCCAAGACGACAGAACCTACGAGCAGTACTTC.

This clonotype turned up a few times. V gene TRBV7-9 combines with J gene TRBJ2-7, with 9 bases that match TRBD1. Germline V lookup: CDR1 SEHNR, CDR2 FQNEAQ (reference sequence). This CDR3 region has 15 residues. V was pared by 1 base and J by 7 bases, with 8 bases of the junction left unmatched. The CDR3 DNA reads as TGTGCCAGCAGCTTAGAAGGACAGGGGATGCGTGAGCAGTACTTC. This translates into CASSLEGQGMREQYF.

V is TRBV14 and J is TRBJ1-2; no firm D call. Trimming shortened V by 3 bases and J by 8 bases, and 10 bases separated the two germline ends. This CDR3 contains 12 residues. CDR1 and CDR2 (germline): SGHDN, FVKESK. This CDR3 is CASSHQLRGYTF. CDR3 nucleotide sequence: TGTGCCAGCAGCCATCAACTCAGAGGCTACACCTTC.

The rearrangement uses TRBV7-8 and TRBJ2-1; 9 bases agree with TRBD2. Germline lookup yields CDR1 SGHVS and CDR2 FQNEAQ. J gave up 4 bases and V 2 bases, and 6 bases lay outside the gene matches. The CDR3 extends over 16 amino acids. For the CDR3, the DNA is TGTGCCAGCAGCTTATTGCGGGAGGGCCGGTACAATGAGCAGTTCTTC. Its translation: CASSLLREGRYNEQFF.

This clonotype occurred a few times. V gene TRBV4-2 combines with J gene TRBJ2-1, with 9 bases lining up with TRBD1. CDR1 is LGHNA and CDR2 is YNFKEQ in the germline V gene. The junction had 13 bases not matched to a gene; V was cut back by 4 bases and J by 6 bases. CDR3 length: 17 amino acids. The CDR3 sequence is CASSLQPGQGLGNEQFF. In DNA form, the CDR3 reads TGTGCCAGCAGCCTCCAGCCGGGACAGGGTCTAGGCAATGAGCAGTTCTTC.

This chain links TRBV10-3 with TRBJ2-7; D unresolved. Trimming shortened V by 0 bases and J by 1 base, and 10 bases separated the two germline ends. CDR1 and CDR2 from the germline V gene are ENHRY and SYGVKD. The CDR3 is 15 amino acids. CDR3 nucleotide sequence: TGTGCCATCAGTGAGTCGAAGGTCAGGTCCTACGAGCAGTACTTC. As protein: CAISESKVRSYEQYF.

This chain joins TRBV27 and TRBJ1-6; TRBD1 matches 10 bases. The CDR3 is 17 amino acids. Germline-derived CDR1 and CDR2 are MNHEY and SMNVEV (reference sequence). Trimming took 8 bases from V and 10 from J; bases not matched to a gene: 17. CDR3 sequence reads: CASGYLAGTGVRSPLHF. Here the CDR3 DNA reads TGTGCCAGCGGTTACCTCGCCGGGACAGGGGTTCGCTCACCCCTCCACTTT.

V is TRBV5-1 and J is TRBJ2-5; tentative D call: TRBD1 (5 bases). Trimming left V 4 bases short and J 2 bases short, with 9 bases between. CDR1 and CDR2 from the germline V gene are SGHRS and YFSETQ. The CDR3 totals 13 residues. This CDR3 reads CASSRQPQETQYF. CDR3 nucleotide sequence: TGCGCCAGCAGCCGACAGCCACAAGAGACCCAGTACTTC.

This clonotype has only a few counts. The CDR3 reads CASSQGYGGGSYEQYF. The CDR3 coding sequence is TGTGCCAGCAGCCAAGGGTACGGGGGAGGTTCCTACGAGCAGTACTTC. The chain employs TRBV4-2 and TRBJ2-7; tentative D call: TRBD2 (6 bases). Trimming removed 1 base at V and 1 base at J, with 14 bases between. This CDR3 contains 16 residues. CDR1 is LGHNA, CDR2 YNFKEQ, per germline.

This clonotype has a handful of counts. The J gene is TRBJ2-3, the V gene TRBV7-2; D call uncertain. Germline V gene data show CDR1 as SGHTA and CDR2 as FQGNSA. The CDR3 has 15 amino acids. The ends were cut back, 4 bases at V and 2 bases at J, with 13 bases in the middle. CDR3 coding DNA: TGTGCCAGCAGCTCCCGGGTCGTTAACACAGATACGCAGTATTTT. This encodes CASSSRVVNTDTQYF.

This sequence joins TRBV2 and TRBJ1-4, with 7 bases matching TRBD1. The CDR3 covers 15 residues. Germline-derived CDR1 and CDR2 are SNHLY and FYNNEI. Unmatched junction bases numbered 8, after V lost 6 bases and J lost 4 bases. The CDR3 DNA reads as TGTGCCAGCAGAAACGACAGGGTCCTTAATGAAAAACTGTTTTTT. Translating it yields CASRNDRVLNEKLFF.

The gene calls are TRBV6-2 or TRBV6-3 and TRBJ2-1, with 9 bases that match TRBD2. The CDR3 is 17 residues long. V was pared by 0 bases and J by 0 bases, with 3 bases of the junction left unmatched. The germline V gene has CDR1 MNHEY and CDR2 SVGEGT. The CDR3 DNA sequence: TGTGCCAGCAGTTACTCAACGACTAGCGGCTCCTACAATGAGCAGTTCTTC. Translated: CASSYSTTSGSYNEQFF.

The chain links TRBV7-2 to TRBJ2-1, with 8 positions matching TRBD2. CDR3 length: 16 amino acids. Germline V gives CDR1 SGHTA, CDR2 FQGNSA. V shed 2 bases and J 4 bases; nucleotides not matched to a gene: 7. CDR3: CASSLIGGRPYNEQFF. For the CDR3, the DNA is TGTGCCAGCAGCTTAATCGGCGGGAGGCCTTACAATGAGCAGTTCTTC.

This chain connects TRBV5-1 to TRBJ2-5, with 7 bases identical to TRBD2. Trimming at V came to 5 bases and at J to 5 bases, leaving 12 bases not matched to a gene. Looked up from germline, CDR1 is SGHRS and CDR2 is YFSETQ. This CDR3 comprises 15 residues. CDR3 protein: CASSRMASGMETQYF. The CDR3 nucleotides read TGCGCCAGCAGTAGAATGGCTAGCGGTATGGAGACCCAGTACTTC.

The chain combines TRBV5-5 with TRBJ1-2; 8 bases match TRBD1. Germline CDR1 SGHKS, CDR2 YYEKEE (reference sequence). Unmatched junction bases numbered 8, after V lost 0 bases and J lost 4 bases. The CDR3 runs 16 residues. The CDR3 DNA sequence: TGTGCCAGCAGCTTGGCCCCCACAGGGGGAGGCTATGGCTACACCTTC. It codes for CASSLAPTGGGYGYTF. Full variable domain (missing parts from reference TRBV5-5 and TRBJ1-2): DAGVTQSPTHLIKTRGQQVTLRCSPISGHKSVSWYQQVLGQGPQFIFQYYEKEERGRGNFPDRFSARQFPNYSSELNVNALLLGDSALYLCASSLAPTGGGYGYTFGSGTRLTVV.